The T cell receptor beta chain described here comes from a study of cytomegalovirus exposure and HLA in healthy donors. Germline lookup yields CDR1 LGHNA and CDR2 YSLEER. Trimming at V came to 4 bases and at J to 6 bases, leaving 9 bases not matched to a gene. The CDR3 is 16 residues long. A word on this clone: Its antigen is not known.

Broader study findings: The study dropped some indistinguishable V segments, TRBV6-2 and TRBV6-3 among them. Looking again later, the authors saw that most CMV-associated TCR beta chains seemed HLA-restricted. A later analysis revealed that TCR association rates differed between HLA loci, peaking at DRB1 and bottoming out at HLA-C. Immune exposure was documented only through CMV serostatus.

PCR was performed using 60 Vbeta and 13 Jbeta primers. The method was immunoSEQ multiplex PCR; TCRdb's version includes in-frame clones alone and lacks a portion of them. Among approximately 160,000 clones listed, about 71% were seen once. The sample taken for sequencing was PBMCs. The chain combines TRBV4-3 with TRBJ2-7; 13 bases are shared with TRBD2. The sequence derives from a woman aged 40 to 49 in good health and CMV-seropositive. This CDR3 is CASSRDQLAGGSEQYF. CDR3 DNA sequence: TGCGCCAGCAGCCGGGACCAACTAGCGGGAGGGAGCGAGCAGTACTTC.